The source of this TCR beta chain is a study of blood T cells in healthy people across ages. Turning to the study itself: Capture via template switching afforded approximately one barcoded beta molecule per two T cells.

The study's findings and limits: With age, beta diversity per million T cells declined roughly linearly, significantly by 40.

As regards this clonotype: The target antigen is unknown.

CDR1 and CDR2 (germline): DFQATT, SNEGSKA (reference sequence). The CDR3 is 13 residues long. The V end was cut by 2 bases, the J end by 6 bases, with 10 bases between. Next came a second PCR, run for about 6 to 12 cycles, which used a sample-barcoded 5' primer along with a J-beta primer mix. Each CDR3 protein gets one entry after TCRdb re-called the 5' RACE reads with MiXCR. The sample lists more than 750,000 distinct CDR3 sequences, around 29% occurring once. These same records also appear under a second study, on T cells of mothers and their children. As reported in that work: A second PCR was performed with the M1S primer. This primer added sample barcodes and 2-4 random nucleotides.

Sequencing was performed on blood. This chain links TRBV20-1 with TRBJ2-2, with D perhaps matching TRBD1 (5 bases). This TCR was recovered from a woman between 35 and 50 years old in good health. Written as DNA, the CDR3 is TGCAGTGCTAGACCGCTAGGGGCCGGGGAGCTGTTTTTT. Protein product: CSARPLGAGELFF.